These 14 T cell receptor beta chains originate from one sample sequenced in a study of shared T cell receptors in the human thymus. Only in-frame clones appear in the TCRdb table, and some are missing; sequencing was by immunoSEQ multiplex PCR. Of 630,000 or so clones in the sample, around 87% are singletons; the top ten hold roughly 0.0089%. The same sample was also studied in work on human thymus T cells.

The sample was thymocytes. These receptors all come from a boy under two years old with a congenital heart defect.

This clone has only one observation. V usage is TRBV5-6 and J usage is TRBJ2-2, with D perhaps matching TRBD1 (6 bases). The CDR3 extends over 18 amino acids. Between the trimmed V and J ends, which lost 0 bases and 4 bases, there was a span of 19 bases. Per germline, CDR1 SGHDT and CDR2 YYEEEE. In DNA form, the CDR3 reads TGTGCCAGCAGCTTGGGCGGACAGTTTTCAAGATTCACCGGGGAGCTGTTTTTT. It specifies CASSLGGQFSRFTGELFF.

The chain is built from TRBV5-4 and TRBJ2-7, with 9 bases fitting TRBD2. The V and J ends lost 1 base and 7 bases, in that order; junction bases with no gene match: 6. The length of the CDR3 is 14 residues. Germline V gives CDR1 SGHNT, CDR2 YYREEE (reference sequence). Here the CDR3 DNA reads TGTGCCAGCAGCTTGAAGCGGGGGGCTGGGGAGCAGTACTTC. As protein: CASSLKRGAGEQYF.

V and J are TRBV10-3 and TRBJ2-1; 8 bases agree with TRBD2. The CDR3 sequence is 16 residues long. The germline gives CDR1 ENHRY, CDR2 SYGVKD. J gave up 3 bases and V 3 bases, and 7 bases lay outside the gene matches. The CDR3 reads CAISDARGVGYNEQFF. The DNA of the CDR3 is TGTGCCATCAGTGATGCGCGGGGGGTGGGCTACAATGAGCAGTTCTTC.

The gene calls are TRBV6-5 and TRBJ1-4; a possible D gene is TRBD1 (5 bases). V shed 7 bases and J shed 7 bases, with 13 bases lying between them. This CDR3 comprises 13 residues. Germline-derived CDR1 and CDR2 are MNHEY and SVGAGI. As DNA, the CDR3 is TGTGCCAGCATAGTTCAGGGTTCTGAAAAACTGTTTTTT. This gives the protein CASIVQGSEKLFF.

This clone was found once. The chain uses TRBV19 and TRBJ2-1; 8 nucleotides line up with TRBD2. This CDR3 comprises 16 residues. J was trimmed by 5 bases and V by 3 bases; bases with no gene match: 9. Germline-derived CDR1 and CDR2 are LNHDA and SQIVND (reference sequence). The CDR3 DNA is TGTGCCAGTAGTATTTGGGCGGGGGGCCAGGACAATGAGCAGTTCTTC. It encodes CASSIWAGGQDNEQFF.

Only one count was recorded for this clone. V and J are TRBV7-9 and TRBJ1-1, with 7 bases lining up with TRBD1. Germline-derived CDR1 and CDR2 are SEHNR and FQNEAQ (reference sequence). The ends lost 2 bases at V and 5 bases at J; junction bases unmatched: 8. The CDR3 covers 15 residues. CDR3 residues: CASSLIDRVSTEAFF. The CDR3 DNA reads TGTGCCAGCAGCTTAATCGACAGGGTTTCGACTGAAGCTTTCTTT.

In the case of this clone: At one end, the junction sequence differs from germline, possibly due to a read error. Other DNA sequences in the same sample also yield this CDR3. The rearrangement uses TRBV5-4 and TRBJ2-7, with D possibly being TRBD2 (6 bases). This CDR3 is built from 15 residues. Germline V lookup: CDR1 SGHNT, CDR2 YYREEE (reference sequence). Here the CDR3 DNA reads TGCGCCAGCAGCTTGTGGGGGGAGAGGCCCTACGAGCAGTACTTC. Protein product: CASSLWGERPYEQYF.

CDR3 nucleotide sequence: TGTGCCAGCAGCGTCGTGGGAGGAGAGACCCAGTACTTC. It encodes CASSVVGGETQYF. The chain carries TRBV9 and TRBJ2-5, with TRBD2 as a possible D gene (6 bases). Germline V gene lookup returns CDR1 SGDLS and CDR2 YYNGEE. The CDR3 consists of 13 residues. V shed 2 bases and J shed 4 bases, with 9 bases lying between them. The whole variable domain, filled in from reference TRBV9 and TRBJ2-5, reads DSGVTQTPKHLITATGQRVTLRCSPRSGDLSVYWYQQSLDQGLQFLIQYYNGEERAKGNILERFSAQQFPDLHSELNLSSLELGDSALYFCASSVVGGETQYFGPGTRLLVL.

The gene calls are TRBV7-6 and TRBJ2-3, with D possibly matching TRBD2 (5 bases). The V and J ends lost 2 bases and 2 bases respectively, with 17 bases between them. The CDR3 extends over 17 amino acids. Germline V gene lookup returns CDR1 SGHVS and CDR2 FNYEAQ. The CDR3 region has the DNA TGTGCCAGCAGCTTATACGCAAGGCGGGCTTTCACAGATACGCAGTATTTT. This codes for CASSLYARRAFTDTQYF.

Concerning this clone: Other nucleotide sequences from this sample produce the same CDR3. The chain employs TRBV28 and TRBJ2-1; TRBD2 aligns across 8 bases. The CDR3 consists of 19 residues. CDR1 is MDHEN, CDR2 SYDVKM, per germline. After removal of 3 bases from V and 8 bases from J, the junction contained 21 bases not matched to a gene. CDR3 residues: CASSFPPLGVAGWWDEQFF. CDR3 sequence (DNA): TGTGCCAGCAGTTTCCCCCCCCTGGGGGTAGCGGGATGGTGGGATGAGCAGTTCTTC.

The J gene is TRBJ2-1, the V gene TRBV13; no clear D. The CDR3 runs to 16 residues. Between the trimmed V and J ends, which lost 1 base and 0 bases, there was a span of 10 bases. CDR1 is PRHDT, CDR2 FYEKMQ, per germline (reference sequence). The CDR3 loop reads CASSLETVSSYNEQFF. The CDR3 coding sequence is TGTGCCAGCAGCTTAGAGACTGTGAGCTCCTACAATGAGCAGTTCTTC.

The chain links TRBV28 to TRBJ2-3, with 7 bases aligning to TRBD2. Germline CDR1 MDHEN, CDR2 SYDVKM. V lost 2 bases, J lost 4 bases, and 6 bases stayed unmatched. The length of the CDR3 is 15 residues. CDR3 in amino acids: CASSLGGSGSDTQYF. The CDR3 DNA sequence: TGTGCCAGCAGTTTAGGCGGGAGTGGGTCAGATACGCAGTATTTT.

This chain uses TRBV4-1 with TRBJ2-2; D is undetermined. V shed 1 base and J shed 3 bases, with 9 bases lying between them. The germline gives CDR1 MGHRA, CDR2 YSYEKL. This CDR3 is built from 15 residues. In DNA form, the CDR3 reads TGCGCCAGCAGCCAAGGATTGGGCCACACCGGGGAGCTGTTTTTT. Amino acids: CASSQGLGHTGELFF.

The chain joins TRBV28 to TRBJ1-4; 8 bases are shared with TRBD1. Trimming removed 1 base from V and 3 bases from J; junction bases left unmatched: 1. Germline V gene sequence: CDR1 MDHEN, CDR2 SYDVKM. This CDR3 is built from 15 residues. The CDR3 loop reads CASSLSGQANEKLFF. CDR3 bases: TGTGCCAGCAGTTTATCGGGACAGGCTAATGAAAAACTGTTTTTT.